Given below is one T cell receptor beta chain in context. Clones were read by immunoSEQ multiplex PCR, and TCRdb kept only the in-frame ones, dropping some. This table holds about 59,000 clones, roughly 97% found once. The data stem from a study of technical replicates of blood from several donors. V lost 7 bases, J lost 3 bases, and 15 bases stayed unmatched. Germline CDR1 SGHVS, CDR2 FQNEAQ. The CDR3 is made up of 17 amino acids. The sequencing input was T cells isolated from PBMCs. The clonotype originates from a human donor in good health. The chain is built from TRBV7-8 and TRBJ2-3, with 8 bases identical to TRBD2. This CDR3 reads CASTNRWGGLVTDTQYF. The CDR3 DNA is TGTGCCAGCACTAATAGATGGGGGGGACTAGTGACAGATACGCAGTATTTT. Full variable domain (outside the CDR3, taken from reference TRBV7-8 and TRBJ2-3): GAGVSQSPRYKVAKRGQDVALRCDPISGHVSLFWYQQALGQGPEFLTYFQNEAQLDKSGLPSDRFFAERPEGSVSTLKIQRTQQEDSAVYLCASTNRWGGLVTDTQYFGPGTRLTVL.